The clone carrying this T cell receptor (beta chain) was counted a few times. The CDR3 has 16 amino acids. CDR1 and CDR2 from the germline V gene are WSHSY and SAAADI. J gave up 2 bases and V 4 bases, and 8 bases lay outside the gene matches. Populations isolated by sorting all had purity greater than 95%. The sample originates from a study of beta chain features in type 1 diabetes. The whole isolated RNA underwent reverse transcription, so sequencing captured expressed TCRB transcripts. Clones were sequenced by immunoSEQ multiplex PCR, and TCRdb holds only the in-frame ones, with some missing. There are 140,000 to 150,000 clones in the sample; nearly 50% occur only once, and roughly 0.43% lies in the top ten.

The specimen was Tregs from blood. The TCR was taken from a man aged 18 to 30 in good health. This sequence joins TRBV10-2 and TRBJ1-2; TRBD1 matches 9 bases. The CDR3 DNA reads TGCGCCAGCAGTGGTGCCGGGACAGGGTCCAACTATGGCTACACCTTC. Residues: CASSGAGTGSNYGYTF.